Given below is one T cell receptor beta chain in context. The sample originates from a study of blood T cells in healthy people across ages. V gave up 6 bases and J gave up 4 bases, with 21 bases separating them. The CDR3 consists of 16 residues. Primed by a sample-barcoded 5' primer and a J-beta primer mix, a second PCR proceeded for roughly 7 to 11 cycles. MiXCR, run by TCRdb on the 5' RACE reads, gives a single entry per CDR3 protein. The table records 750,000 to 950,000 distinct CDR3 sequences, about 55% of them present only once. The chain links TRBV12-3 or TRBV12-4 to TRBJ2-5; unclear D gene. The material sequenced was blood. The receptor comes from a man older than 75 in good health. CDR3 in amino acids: CASSPLARVRSETQYF. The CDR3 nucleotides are TGTGCCAGCAGCCCCTTAGCCAGAGTGAGGTCAGAGACCCAGTACTTC.